One and the same sample provided the 30 T cell receptor beta chains below, sequenced in a study of shared clonotypes between healthy human individuals. Some clones are missing from TCRdb's copy, which holds only in-frame ones; the method was immunoSEQ multiplex PCR. The sample records 85,000 to 100,000 clones, under 70% being singletons. The sample comprised memory CD8+ T cells sorted from blood. Stated subset: CD45RO+ cells pooled with CCR7-negative TemRA cells. The receptors stem from a man in his thirties or forties in good health.

The chain couples TRBV29-1 to TRBJ1-2; 8 nucleotides line up with TRBD1. V shed 1 base, J shed 8 bases, and the junction held 6 bases outside the gene matches. The CDR3 consists of 13 residues. Per germline, CDR1 SQVTM and CDR2 ANQGSEA. The chain's CDR3 is CSVEGQGFGGYTF. DNA of the CDR3: TGCAGCGTTGAAGGACAGGGGTTTGGCGGCTACACCTTC.

The rearrangement uses TRBV2 and TRBJ2-7; D unclear. This CDR3 comprises 14 residues. V was cut by 3 bases and J by 4 bases, with 13 bases left in between. Germline CDR1 and CDR2: SNHLY and FYNNEI. CDR3 nucleotide sequence: TGTGCCAGCAGTGACGAGATAAGAAGATACGAGCAGTACTTC. Protein product: CASSDEIRRYEQYF.

The V gene is TRBV15, the J gene TRBJ2-3, with 8 bases fitting TRBD2. The V gene end was trimmed by 3 bases and the J gene end by 0 bases; junction bases not matched to a gene: 8. Germline V lookup: CDR1 LNHNV, CDR2 YYDKDF (reference sequence). There are 17 residues in the CDR3. In nucleotides, the CDR3 is TGTGCCACCAGCAGCATACTAGCGGAGACTAGCACAGATACGCAGTATTTT. This encodes CATSSILAETSTDTQYF.

The V call is TRBV6-5, the J call TRBJ2-1, with D perhaps matching TRBD2 (6 bases). Germline values: CDR1 MNHEY, CDR2 SVGAGI. Trimming pared 8 bases from V and 10 bases from J, leaving 12 bases between. The CDR3 length is 11 residues. CDR3 coding DNA: TGTGCCAGCTCCGCCCGGGGGGAGCAGTTCTTC. Translation gives CASSARGEQFF.

This sequence joins TRBV6-1 and TRBJ1-4, with D uncertain. The CDR3 runs 14 residues. Trimming took off 6 bases at V and 5 bases at J, with 13 bases between the two ends. Germline V gives CDR1 MNHNS, CDR2 SASEGT. CDR3 protein: CASSPSRANEKLFF. In DNA form, the CDR3 reads TGTGCCAGCAGCCCAAGTAGAGCCAATGAAAAACTGTTTTTT.

The genes are TRBV4-3 and TRBJ1-5, with D unclear. V gave up 0 bases and J gave up 3 bases, with 9 bases separating them. The CDR3 length is 15 residues. Germline V gives CDR1 LGHNA, CDR2 YSLEER. CDR3: CASSQDPGTNQPQHF. The CDR3 bases are TGCGCCAGCAGCCAAGACCCGGGAACCAATCAGCCCCAGCATTTT.

The chain links TRBV6-5 to TRBJ2-1, with 7 bases fitting TRBD2. CDR3 length: 14 residues. V trimming: 6 bases; J trimming: 5 bases; junction bases outside the gene matches: 7. Per the germline V gene, CDR1 is MNHEY and CDR2 is SVGAGI. The chain's CDR3 is CASRDAGVNNEQFF. In DNA, the CDR3 is TGTGCCAGCAGAGACGCGGGGGTCAACAATGAGCAGTTCTTC.

The chain couples TRBV7-9 to TRBJ1-5; D is possibly TRBD1 (5 bases). This CDR3 comprises 14 residues. Germline V gives CDR1 SEHNR, CDR2 FQNEAQ (reference sequence). Deletions cut 6 bases from V and 5 bases from J, with 14 bases between. This CDR3 reads CASSDSSRYQPQHF. CDR3 nucleotides: TGTGCCAGCAGTGACAGCTCCAGGTATCAGCCCCAGCATTTT.

This clone was found once. The chain couples TRBV5-4 to TRBJ2-7; 7 nucleotides line up with TRBD2. Germline assignment: CDR1 SGHNT and CDR2 YYREEE (reference sequence). The CDR3 is made up of 13 amino acids. With 2 bases clipped from V and 5 bases from J, the junction kept 4 bases outside the gene matches. In nucleotides, the CDR3 is TGTGCCAGCAGCTTTGCGGGAGCTCACGAGCAGTACTTC. Protein sequence: CASSFAGAHEQYF.

The rearrangement joins TRBV25-1 to TRBJ2-1, with 10 bases matching TRBD1. Germline lookup yields CDR1 MGHDK and CDR2 SYGVNS. V was pared by 6 bases and J by 15 bases, with 8 bases of the junction left unmatched. The CDR3 is 12 residues long. The CDR3 reads CASRRGGQGLFF. CDR3 nucleotides: TGTGCCAGCAGGAGGGGGGGACAGGGGCTGTTCTTC.

The rearrangement joins TRBV29-1 to TRBJ2-5, with 12 bases lining up with TRBD2. Germline loops: CDR1 SQVTM, CDR2 ANQGSEA. The ends lost 3 bases at V and 6 bases at J; junction bases unmatched: 5. The CDR3 extends over 14 amino acids. CDR3 protein: CSVDSSGRAQTQYF. In DNA, the CDR3 is TGCAGCGTTGATTCTAGCGGGAGGGCCCAGACCCAGTACTTC.

The chain couples TRBV5-1 to TRBJ2-2, with D possibly TRBD1 on 5 matching bases. The CDR3 is made up of 16 amino acids. Trimming left V 4 bases short and J 4 bases short, with 17 bases between. The germline V gene encodes CDR1 SGHRS and CDR2 YFSETQ. The CDR3 nucleotides read TGCGCCAGCAGCCGCACTTCAGGGCTTACCACCGGGGAGCTGTTTTTT. It yields the protein CASSRTSGLTTGELFF.

With respect to this clone: This specimen includes other DNA sequences encoding the same CDR3. The chain has TRBV27 and TRBJ2-7, with D possibly called TRBD1 or TRBD2 (5 bases each). Deletions cut 6 bases from V and 4 bases from J, with 16 bases between. The germline gives CDR1 MNHEY, CDR2 SMNVEV (reference sequence). The CDR3 has 14 residues. The DNA for the CDR3 is TGTGCCAGCAGCCCCGGGACGGGCCTGTACGAGCAGTACTTC. This codes for CASSPGTGLYEQYF.

V gene TRBV30 combines with J gene TRBJ1-5; weak D call: TRBD1 (6 bases). The V gene lost 0 bases and the J gene lost 9 bases, with 15 bases spanning the gap. CDR1 is GTSNPN, CDR2 SVGIG, per germline (reference sequence). The CDR3 is 14 residues long. CDR3 nucleotides: TGTGCCTGGAGTGTTACAGGGTTGAGTTCGCCCCAGCATTTT. Its translation is CAWSVTGLSSPQHF.

This chain links TRBV25-1 with TRBJ1-2; 9 nucleotides match TRBD1. Per germline, CDR1 MGHDK and CDR2 SYGVNS. This CDR3 spans 18 amino acids. The V gene end was trimmed by 4 bases and the J gene end by 2 bases; junction bases not matched to a gene: 14. CDR3 nucleotides: TGTGCCAGCAGTGCCAGTACCCTTTACAGGGGGCCCAACTATGGCTACACCTTC. Protein: CASSASTLYRGPNYGYTF.

CDR3: CASSRGGLEQYF. The CDR3 DNA reads TGTGCCAGCAGCAGAGGAGGGCTCGAGCAGTACTTC. The chain employs TRBV7-8 and TRBJ2-7; possibly TRBD2 for D (6 bases). Trimming took 5 bases from V and 6 from J, leaving 11 bases between them. CDR3 length: 12 amino acids. Germline loops: CDR1 SGHVS, CDR2 FQNEAQ. Full variable domain (missing parts from reference TRBV7-8 and TRBJ2-7): GAGVSQSPRYKVAKRGQDVALRCDPISGHVSLFWYQQALGQGPEFLTYFQNEAQLDKSGLPSDRFFAERPEGSVSTLKIQRTQQEDSAVYLCASSRGGLEQYFGPGTRLTVT.

The genes are TRBV7-9 and TRBJ2-5; 9 nucleotides match TRBD2. The length of the CDR3 is 14 residues. V was clipped by 5 bases and J by 2 bases; unmatched bases: 3. Germline-derived CDR1 and CDR2 are SEHNR and FQNEAQ (reference sequence). The DNA of the CDR3 is TGTGCCAGCAGCAAGCGGGGGGAACAAGAGACCCAGTACTTC. This encodes CASSKRGEQETQYF.

This clone showed up just once. The chain employs TRBV5-4 and TRBJ2-2; 8 bases match TRBD1. The CDR3 has 16 amino acids. The junction had 10 bases not matched to a gene; V was cut back by 5 bases and J by 4 bases. Per the germline V gene, CDR1 is SGHNT and CDR2 is YYREEE (reference sequence). The CDR3 sequence: CASRRVTGGVTGELFF. The DNA of the CDR3 is TGTGCCAGCAGGCGGGTCACAGGGGGAGTCACCGGGGAGCTGTTTTTT.

This chain links TRBV29-1 with TRBJ1-1; no reliable D call. CDR1 is SQVTM and CDR2 is ANQGSEA in the germline V gene. The CDR3 runs 11 residues. V was pared by 7 bases and J by 8 bases, with 14 bases between. CDR3 sequence reads: CSAMLDGEAFF. The CDR3 DNA reads as TGCAGCGCTATGTTGGACGGGGAAGCTTTCTTT.

V gene TRBV29-1 combines with J gene TRBJ2-7; D unclear. V lost 5 bases to trimming and J lost 7 bases, with 12 bases between them. Germline values: CDR1 SQVTM, CDR2 ANQGSEA. The CDR3 is 11 residues long. The CDR3 DNA reads as TGCAGCGTTACCAAAGTAGGGGAGCAGTACTTC. Translating gives CSVTKVGEQYF.

This clone was counted between two and nine times. The chain employs TRBV6-5 and TRBJ2-7; D not certain. The CDR3 length is 13 residues. With 8 bases removed from V and 3 bases from J, the gap between germline ends came to 14 bases. Germline CDR1 and CDR2: MNHEY and SVGAGI. CDR3 region: CASRSGVLYEQYF. The CDR3 nucleotides are TGTGCCAGCCGGTCTGGGGTACTCTACGAGCAGTACTTC.

This clone has just a few counts. The rearrangement uses TRBV6-1 and TRBJ2-5; 10 nucleotides agree with TRBD1. The trim removed 6 bases at V and 4 bases at J, leaving 8 bases unmatched. The CDR3 has 15 residues. The germline V gene encodes CDR1 MNHNS and CDR2 SASEGT. CDR3 residues: CASRDSRDRGETQYF. The CDR3 nucleotides read TGTGCCAGCAGAGATAGCCGGGACAGGGGAGAGACCCAGTACTTC.

The J gene is TRBJ2-5, the V gene TRBV5-1; a weak D match, TRBD1 (6 bases). V was cut by 0 bases and J by 2 bases, with 11 bases left in between. The CDR3 covers 15 residues. The V gene's germline CDR1 is SGHRS and CDR2 YFSETQ. In nucleotides, the CDR3 is TGCGCCAGCAGCTTGGCTTTAGGGGGACAAGAGACCCAGTACTTC. It translates to CASSLALGGQETQYF.

V is TRBV27 and J is TRBJ1-5, with 9 bases identical to TRBD1. The CDR3 extends over 15 amino acids. The V gene's germline CDR1 is MNHEY and CDR2 SMNVEV (reference sequence). With V trimmed by 3 bases and J by 5 bases, 5 bases remained unmatched. The CDR3 spells CASSFLGQGDQPQHF. CDR3 nucleotide sequence: TGTGCCAGCAGTTTCCTGGGACAGGGTGATCAGCCCCAGCATTTT.

The rearrangement links TRBV4-2 to TRBJ2-6, with TRBD2 identical over 15 bases. This CDR3 spans 18 amino acids. The V gene end was trimmed by 8 bases and the J gene end by 0 bases; junction bases not matched to a gene: 5. Germline values: CDR1 LGHNA, CDR2 YNFKEQ. The CDR3 here is CASGGLAGGDSGANVLTF. The CDR3 DNA reads as TGTGCCAGCGGGGGACTAGCGGGAGGAGACTCTGGGGCCAACGTCCTGACTTTC.

This chain uses TRBV6-1 with TRBJ2-2; D gene ambiguous. The germline V gene encodes CDR1 MNHNS and CDR2 SASEGT. V lost 4 bases and J lost 3, with 6 bases in between. This CDR3 has 13 residues. CDR3 region: CASSVSDTGELFF. CDR3 DNA: TGTGCCAGCAGTGTGAGTGACACCGGGGAGCTGTTTTTT.

The chain is built from TRBV27 and TRBJ2-6; no clear D gene. CDR1 and CDR2 from the germline V gene are MNHEY and SMNVEV (reference sequence). The CDR3 is 15 residues long. V was clipped by 1 base and J by 0 bases, with 4 bases between them. CDR3 amino acids: CASSLLISGANVLTF. The CDR3 coding sequence is TGTGCCAGCAGTTTATTGATCTCTGGGGCCAACGTCCTGACTTTC. The full variable domain, rest sourced from reference TRBV27 and TRBJ2-6, is EAQVTQNPRYLITVTGKKLTVTCSQNMNHEYMSWYRQDPGLGLRQIYYSMNVEVTDKGDVPEGYKVSRKEKRNFPLILESPSPNQTSLYFCASSLLISGANVLTFGAGSRLTVL.

The DNA of the CDR3 is TGTGCCAGCAGCTTGGGGACGGGGGCGCGAGAGACCCAGTACTTC. Protein: CASSLGTGARETQYF. The rearrangement uses TRBV7-7 and TRBJ2-5; the D gene could be TRBD1 or TRBD2 (6 bases each). The germline V and J ends were trimmed by 3 bases and 4 bases, with 15 bases remaining between them. Germline V gene lookup returns CDR1 SSHAT and CDR2 FNYEAQ (reference sequence). The CDR3 runs to 15 residues.

This clone was seen a few times. The genes are TRBV5-5 and TRBJ2-3; D may match TRBD1 or TRBD2 (6 bases each). The CDR3 has 13 residues. The germline V gene encodes CDR1 SGHKS and CDR2 YYEKEE (reference sequence). The V and J ends lost 7 bases and 4 bases respectively, with 13 bases between them. CDR3 in DNA: TGTGCCAGCTGCCCAGGGGAGGCAGATACGCAGTATTTT. It codes for CASCPGEADTQYF.

V is TRBV28 and J is TRBJ2-3; TRBD1 matches 8 bases. Germline V gene sequence: CDR1 MDHEN, CDR2 SYDVKM. The ends lost 6 bases at V and 2 bases at J; junction bases unmatched: 10. The CDR3 is made up of 16 amino acids. This CDR3 is CASRGGPGQVTDTQYF. The DNA for the CDR3 is TGTGCCAGCAGGGGAGGACCGGGACAGGTCACAGATACGCAGTATTTT.